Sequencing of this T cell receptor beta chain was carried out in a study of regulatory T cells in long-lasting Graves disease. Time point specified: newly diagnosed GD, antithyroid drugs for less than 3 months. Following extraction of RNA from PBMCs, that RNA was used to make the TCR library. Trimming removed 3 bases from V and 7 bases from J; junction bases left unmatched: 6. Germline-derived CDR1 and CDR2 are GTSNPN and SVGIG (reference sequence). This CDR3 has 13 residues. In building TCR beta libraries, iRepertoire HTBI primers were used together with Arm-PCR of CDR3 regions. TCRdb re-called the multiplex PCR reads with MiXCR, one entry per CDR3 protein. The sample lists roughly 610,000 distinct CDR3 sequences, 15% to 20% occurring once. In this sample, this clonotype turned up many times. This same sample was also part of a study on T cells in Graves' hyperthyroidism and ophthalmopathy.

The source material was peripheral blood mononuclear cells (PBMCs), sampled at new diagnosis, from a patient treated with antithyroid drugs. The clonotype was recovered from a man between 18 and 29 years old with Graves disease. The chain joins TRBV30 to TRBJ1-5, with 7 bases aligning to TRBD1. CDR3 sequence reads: CAWSVQGGQPQHF. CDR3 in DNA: TGTGCCTGGAGCGTGCAGGGGGGGCAGCCCCAGCATTTT.